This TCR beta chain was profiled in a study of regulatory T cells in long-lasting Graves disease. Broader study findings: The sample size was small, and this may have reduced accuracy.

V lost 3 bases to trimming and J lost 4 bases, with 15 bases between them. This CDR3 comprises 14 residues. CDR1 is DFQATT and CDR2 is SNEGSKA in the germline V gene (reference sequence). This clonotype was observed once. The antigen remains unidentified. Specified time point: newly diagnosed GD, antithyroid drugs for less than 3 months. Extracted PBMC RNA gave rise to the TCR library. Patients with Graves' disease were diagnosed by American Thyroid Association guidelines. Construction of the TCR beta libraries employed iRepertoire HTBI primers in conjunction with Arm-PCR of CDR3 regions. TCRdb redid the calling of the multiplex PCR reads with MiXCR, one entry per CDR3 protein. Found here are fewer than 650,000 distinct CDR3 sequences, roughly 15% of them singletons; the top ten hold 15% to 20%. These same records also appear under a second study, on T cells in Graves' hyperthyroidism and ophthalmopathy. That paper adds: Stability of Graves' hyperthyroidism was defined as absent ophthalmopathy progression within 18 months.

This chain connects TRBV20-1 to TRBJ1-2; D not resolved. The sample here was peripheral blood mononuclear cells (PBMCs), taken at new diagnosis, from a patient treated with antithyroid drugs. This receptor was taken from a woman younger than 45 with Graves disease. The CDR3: CSARSPEGSYGYTF. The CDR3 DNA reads TGCAGTGCTAGGTCCCCAGAAGGATCCTATGGCTACACCTTC.